Following are 2 T cell receptor beta chains from one sample sequenced in a study of blood T cell repertoires in COVID-19. TCRdb's copy holds only in-frame clones and misses some; the assay was immunoSEQ multiplex PCR. There are about 150,000 clones in the sample; about 87% occur only once, and about 6.5% lies in the top ten. The sample consisted of peripheral blood. The receptors were sampled from a man older than 75 with acute or convalescent COVID-19.

The chain employs TRBV5-1 and TRBJ1-2; D call uncertain. The CDR3 consists of 12 residues. Germline CDR1 and CDR2: SGHRS and YFSETQ. Deletions cut 4 bases from V and 9 bases from J, with 13 bases between. This chain's CDR3 is CASSQTAGSYTF. The CDR3 bases are TGCGCCAGCAGCCAGACGGCGGGGAGCTACACCTTC.

J is TRBJ1-2 and V is TRBV6-6; TRBD1 matches at 7 bases. Germline CDR1 MNHNY, CDR2 SVGAGI (reference sequence). The V segment lost 5 bases and the J segment 0 bases; nucleotides outside the gene matches: 9. The length of the CDR3 is 16 residues. This CDR3 is CASSRGTALANYGYTF. For the CDR3, the DNA is TGTGCCAGCAGTCGAGGGACAGCCCTAGCTAACTATGGCTACACCTTC.